The source of this T cell receptor beta chain is a study of cytomegalovirus exposure and HLA in healthy donors. Study details: The roughly 130 validation repertoires used the same platform as the 550 to 850 first-cohort repertoires (as reported by a later analysis).

Study observations and caveats: A few chains tied to CMV proved CMV antigen-specific in vitro. Most TCR sequences proved rare, with some public TCRs found in many donors. Among TCR beta chains, those listed as cytomegalovirus-associated numbered approximately 150.

As to this clone: Its antigen remains unidentified.

Losses at the gene ends were 7 bases for V and 8 bases for J; bases not matched to a gene: 17. The CDR3 covers 16 residues. Per the germline V gene, CDR1 is MDHEN and CDR2 is SYDVKM. The repertoire was sequenced with immunoSEQ multiplex PCR; TCRdb's copy has only in-frame clones and lacks some. The table includes approximately 160,000 clones, about 90% detected once. The receptor comes from a woman between 18 and 29 years old in good health and CMV-seropositive. What was sequenced was PBMCs. The chain combines TRBV28 with TRBJ2-1; 7 nucleotides align to TRBD1. The CDR3 nucleotides read TGTGCCAGCACCTTATACAGGGGCTCATCAGACGATGAGCAGTTCTTC. Its protein product is CASTLYRGSSDDEQFF.